This entry concerns a single TCR beta chain. Its antigen is currently unknown. The data derive from a study of cytomegalovirus exposure and HLA in healthy donors. In the PCR, 60 Vbeta and 13 Jbeta primers were used. Generated by immunoSEQ multiplex PCR, the TCRdb table keeps only in-frame clones and is missing some. The table includes approximately 76,000 clones, around 80% detected once. The junction had 5 bases not matched to a gene; V was cut back by 0 bases and J by 6 bases. This CDR3 has 15 amino acids. In germline, CDR1 is LGHNA, CDR2 YNFKEQ. General study results and limits: V- and J-gene trimming in TCR beta was tied to a missense DCLRE1C variant by an analysis performed later.

V is TRBV4-2 and J is TRBJ1-1, with TRBD1 identical over 9 bases. The sequenced sample consisted of PBMCs. The clonotype originates from a man in his thirties or forties in good health and CMV-seronegative. The chain's CDR3 is CASSQDHRGPSEAFF. CDR3 DNA: TGTGCCAGCAGCCAAGATCACAGGGGGCCCTCTGAAGCTTTCTTT.